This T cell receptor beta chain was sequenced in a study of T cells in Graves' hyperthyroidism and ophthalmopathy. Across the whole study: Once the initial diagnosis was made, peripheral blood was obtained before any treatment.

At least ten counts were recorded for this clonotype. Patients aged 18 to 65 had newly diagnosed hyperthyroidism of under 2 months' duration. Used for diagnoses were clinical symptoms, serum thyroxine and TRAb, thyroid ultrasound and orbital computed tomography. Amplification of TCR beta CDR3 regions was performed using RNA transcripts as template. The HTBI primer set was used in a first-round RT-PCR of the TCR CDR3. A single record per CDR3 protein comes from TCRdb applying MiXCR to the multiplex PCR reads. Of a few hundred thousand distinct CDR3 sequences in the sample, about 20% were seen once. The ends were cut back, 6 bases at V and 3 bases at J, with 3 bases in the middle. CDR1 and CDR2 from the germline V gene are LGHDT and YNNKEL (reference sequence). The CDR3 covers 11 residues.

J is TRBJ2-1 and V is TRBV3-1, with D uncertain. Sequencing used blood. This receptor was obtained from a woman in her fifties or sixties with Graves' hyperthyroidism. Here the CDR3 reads CASSDYNEQFF. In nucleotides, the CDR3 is TGTGCCAGCAGTGACTACAATGAGCAGTTCTTC.